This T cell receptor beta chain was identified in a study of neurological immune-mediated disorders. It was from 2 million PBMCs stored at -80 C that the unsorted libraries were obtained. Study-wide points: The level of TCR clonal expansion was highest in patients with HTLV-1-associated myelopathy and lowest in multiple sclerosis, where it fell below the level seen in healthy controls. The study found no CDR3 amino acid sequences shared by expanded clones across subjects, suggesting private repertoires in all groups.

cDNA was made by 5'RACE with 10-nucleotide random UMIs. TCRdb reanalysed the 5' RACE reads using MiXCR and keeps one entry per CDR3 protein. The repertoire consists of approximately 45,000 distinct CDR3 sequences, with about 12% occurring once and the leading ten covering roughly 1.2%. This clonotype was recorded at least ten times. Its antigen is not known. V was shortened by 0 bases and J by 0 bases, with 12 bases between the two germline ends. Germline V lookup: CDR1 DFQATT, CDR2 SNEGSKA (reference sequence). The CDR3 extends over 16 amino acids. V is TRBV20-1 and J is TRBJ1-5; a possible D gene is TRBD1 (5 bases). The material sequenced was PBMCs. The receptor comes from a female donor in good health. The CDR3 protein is CSARDRGRYSNQPQHF. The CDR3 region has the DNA TGCAGTGCTAGAGATCGGGGGAGATATAGCAATCAGCCCCAGCATTTT.